This paragraph covers one T cell receptor (beta chain) sequence. Antigen unknown. The data are from a study of cytomegalovirus exposure and HLA in healthy donors. Study-wide context: In an early release, HLA-typed donors contributed some 88 million unique TCR sequences. Study findings and constraints: More than 15,000 TCR beta sequences were associated with HLA alleles at 0.05 false discovery rate in a later analysis.

13 Jbeta primers and 60 Vbeta primers were used for the PCR. Data came from immunoSEQ multiplex PCR; TCRdb stores just in-frame clones and leaves some out. The repertoire has about 130,000 clones, under 75% of them found once; the top ten carry about 2.6%. Germline V gene lookup returns CDR1 MNHEY and CDR2 SMNVEV (reference sequence). The CDR3 totals 14 residues. The V and J ends lost 5 bases and 3 bases respectively, with 13 bases between them. Source material: PBMCs. The rearrangement uses TRBV27 and TRBJ1-2; D is possibly TRBD1 (6 bases). The receptor was derived from a woman aged 40 to 50 in good health and CMV-seronegative. As DNA, the CDR3 is TGTGCCAGCAGTCCCATCAGGGGCCACTATGGCTACACCTTC. Its protein is CASSPIRGHYGYTF.